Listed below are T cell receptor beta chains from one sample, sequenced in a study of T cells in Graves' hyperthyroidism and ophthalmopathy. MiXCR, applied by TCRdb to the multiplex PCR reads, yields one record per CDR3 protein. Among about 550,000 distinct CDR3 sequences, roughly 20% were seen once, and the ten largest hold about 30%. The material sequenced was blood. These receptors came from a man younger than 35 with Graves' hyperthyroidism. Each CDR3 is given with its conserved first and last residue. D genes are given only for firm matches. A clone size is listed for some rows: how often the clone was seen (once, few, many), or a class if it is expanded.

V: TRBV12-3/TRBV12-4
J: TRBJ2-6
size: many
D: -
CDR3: CASSFWGSGANVLTF
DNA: TGTGCCAGCAGTTTTTGGGGCTCTGGGGCCAACGTCCTGACTTTC

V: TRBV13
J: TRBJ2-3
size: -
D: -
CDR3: CASSPGSRTDTQYF
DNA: TGTGCCAGCAGCCCCGGGTCTCGCACAGATACGCAGTATTTT

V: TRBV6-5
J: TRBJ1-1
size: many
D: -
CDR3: CASSYGRVGNTEAFF
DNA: TGTGCCAGCAGTTACGGGAGGGTGGGGAACACTGAAGCTTTCTTT

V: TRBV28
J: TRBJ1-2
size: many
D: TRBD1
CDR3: CASIDRGNGYTF
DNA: TGTGCCAGCATCGACAGGGGTAATGGCTACACCTTC

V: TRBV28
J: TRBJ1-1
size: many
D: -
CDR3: CASRITGGMNTEAFF
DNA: TGTGCCAGCAGGATCACGGGCGGAATGAACACTGAAGCTTTCTTT

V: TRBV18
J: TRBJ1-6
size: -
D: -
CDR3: CASSPGENTYNSPLHF
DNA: TGTGCCAGCTCACCGGGAGAAAACACCTATAATTCACCCCTCCACTTT

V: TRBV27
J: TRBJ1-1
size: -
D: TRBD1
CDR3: CASSRDRGLRGTEAFF
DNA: TGTGCCAGCAGCCGGGACAGGGGGCTTCGGGGCACTGAAGCTTTCTTT

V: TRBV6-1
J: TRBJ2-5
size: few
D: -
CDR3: CASGRSRETQYF
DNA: TGTGCCAGCGGACGGTCCCGCGAGACCCAGTACTTC

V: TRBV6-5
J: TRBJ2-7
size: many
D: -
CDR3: CASTWGRTYEQYF
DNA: TGTGCCAGCACTTGGGGCAGGACCTACGAGCAGTACTTC

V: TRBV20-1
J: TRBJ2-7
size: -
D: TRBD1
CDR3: CSAREWWWGQGTREQYF
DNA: TGCAGTGCTAGAGAATGGTGGTGGGGACAGGGTACGAGGGAGCAGTACTTC

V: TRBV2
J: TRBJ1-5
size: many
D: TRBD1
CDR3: CASSDRQGWQPQHF
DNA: TGTGCCAGCAGCGATAGACAGGGGTGGCAGCCCCAGCATTTT

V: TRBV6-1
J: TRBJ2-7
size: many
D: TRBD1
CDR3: CASRGQGLSYEQYF
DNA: TGTGCCAGCAGGGGACAGGGGCTCTCCTACGAGCAGTACTTC

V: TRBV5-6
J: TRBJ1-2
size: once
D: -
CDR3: CASSPALGSIEGYTF
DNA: TGTGCCAGCAGCCCAGCGTTAGGTTCGATCGAGGGCTACACCTTC

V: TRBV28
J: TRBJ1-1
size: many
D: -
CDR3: CASTPRAAIEAFF
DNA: TGTGCCAGCACCCCCAGGGCGGCTATTGAAGCTTTCTTT

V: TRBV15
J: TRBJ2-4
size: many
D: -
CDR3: CATSRISDSLEYF
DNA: TGTGCCACCAGCCGCATAAGTGACAGCTTAGAGTACTTC